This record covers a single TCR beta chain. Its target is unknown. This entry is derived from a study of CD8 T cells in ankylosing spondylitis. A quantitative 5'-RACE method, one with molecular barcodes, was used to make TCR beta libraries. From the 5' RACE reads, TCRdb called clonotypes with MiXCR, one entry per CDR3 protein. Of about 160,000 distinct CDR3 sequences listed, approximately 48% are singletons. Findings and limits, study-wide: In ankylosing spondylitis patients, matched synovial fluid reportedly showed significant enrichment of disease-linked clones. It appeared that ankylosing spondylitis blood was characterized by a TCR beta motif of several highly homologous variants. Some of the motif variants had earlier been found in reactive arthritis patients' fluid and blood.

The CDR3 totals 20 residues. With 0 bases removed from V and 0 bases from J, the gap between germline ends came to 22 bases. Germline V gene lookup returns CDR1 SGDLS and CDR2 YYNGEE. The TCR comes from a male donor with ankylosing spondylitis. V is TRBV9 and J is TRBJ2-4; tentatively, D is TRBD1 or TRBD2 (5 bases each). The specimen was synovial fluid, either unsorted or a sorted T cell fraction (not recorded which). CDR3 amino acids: CASSVGVGTEYDLAKNIQYF. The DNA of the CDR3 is TGTGCCAGCAGCGTAGGAGTAGGGACGGAGTACGATTTAGCCAAAAACATTCAGTACTTC.